This TCR beta chain was sequenced during a study of T cell responses to AZD1222 COVID-19 vaccine. About the study: Whether given at about 4 or about 12 weeks, second doses were pooled. Findings of the study overall: CD4 TCRs linked to vaccination spanned spike, dominating at 160-218 and 743-854.

Some clones are missing from TCRdb's copy, which holds only in-frame ones; the method was immunoSEQ multiplex PCR. The sample holds 100,000 to 120,000 clones; around 84% are singletons and the top ten take about 3.5%. Worth noting for this clone: Its antigen is unknown.

This CDR3 contains 16 residues. V was trimmed by 1 base and J by 8 bases, leaving 17 bases between them. Germline CDR1 and CDR2: SGHAT and FQNNGV. The chain is built from TRBV11-2 and TRBJ1-4, with D perhaps TRBD1 (6 bases). This TCR was recovered from an adult in good health. Sequencing used peripheral blood, obtained on day 0 of AZD1222 vaccination. The CDR3 sequence is CASSLGIGRGGEKLFF. CDR3 nucleotides: TGTGCCAGCAGCTTAGGGATAGGCAGGGGCGGGGAAAAACTGTTTTTT.